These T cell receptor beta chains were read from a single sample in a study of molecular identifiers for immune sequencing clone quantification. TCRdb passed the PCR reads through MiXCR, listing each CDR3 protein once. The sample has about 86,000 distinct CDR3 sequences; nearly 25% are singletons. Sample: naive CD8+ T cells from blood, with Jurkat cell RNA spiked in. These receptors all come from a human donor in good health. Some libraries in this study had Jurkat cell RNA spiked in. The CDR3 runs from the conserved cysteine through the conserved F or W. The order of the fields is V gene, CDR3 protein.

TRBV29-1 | CSVVWTGGYEQYF
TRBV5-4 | CASSEGRLTLYGYTF
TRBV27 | CASSSGTGRIYEQYF
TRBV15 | CATSKGKDTQYF
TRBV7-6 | CASSSGTSGMQETQYF
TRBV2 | CASRGYSGRGNEQFF
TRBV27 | CASSLDPPRLAGSTDTQYF
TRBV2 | CASSFSGGRYEQYF
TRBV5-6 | CASSPPTVTYEQCF
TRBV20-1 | CSAAGTAAYEQHF
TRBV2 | CASSEVKYTSGNTIYF
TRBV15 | CATSRYRTEETQYF
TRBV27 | CASSLDLQGFPYNEQFF
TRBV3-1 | CASSVNTGELFF
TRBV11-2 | CASSVPGDQTGANVLTF
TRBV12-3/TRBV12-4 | CASSLWEDTQYF
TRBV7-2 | CASSSGLAGGPGDYEQYF
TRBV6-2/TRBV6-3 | CASSWLRAYEQYF
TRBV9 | CASSPPVSYEQYF
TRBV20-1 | CSANRAGGPKNIQYF
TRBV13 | CASSSTGTEAKNIQYF
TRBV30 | CAWGADRGVTEAFF
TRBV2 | CASYRQIRQGENIQYF
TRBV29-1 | CSCAVGNTGELFF
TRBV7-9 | CASSLATNTGELFF
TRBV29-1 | CSARGMGREGDTQYF
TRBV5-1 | CASSSRGSDTEAFF
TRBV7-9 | CASSEGGRKLFF
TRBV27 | CASSDLAGGYEQYF
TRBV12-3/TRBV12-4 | CASSPPTLPPTDTQDF
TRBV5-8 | CASSLEGGETQYF
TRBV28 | CASSPGGADNEQFF
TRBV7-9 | CASSRGITYEQYF
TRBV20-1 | CSARAGTGDRTRNTETFF
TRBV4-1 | CASTTTVQSAPNEQFF
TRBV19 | CASNQNRGTEAFF
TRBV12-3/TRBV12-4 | CASSSVNTGELFF
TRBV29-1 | CSVRPGEGANYGYTF
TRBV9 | CASSSSGSAASTDTQYF
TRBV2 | CASREGTENSNQPQHF
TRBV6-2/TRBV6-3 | CASQGAEQYF
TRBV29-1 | CSTLRAEQFF
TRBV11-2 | CASSRILGGGVTYNEQFF